A single T cell receptor beta chain is shown here with its context. Its antigen is not known. These data are taken from a study of human T cells and chemical hapten exposure. General study points: TCRs whose frequency exceeded 1 in 1000 remained the same following DPC sensitization. Since the donors had alopecia, their immune response may not be the same as that of healthy people.

This CDR3 has 17 amino acids. Trimming cost V 7 bases and J 1 base; bases outside gene matches: 8. Time point here: patch test 1, 2 weeks after DPC sensitization. Treatment: therapeutic diphenylcyclopropenone sensitization with weekly scalp DPC. The donor pool consisted of alopecia patients aged 18 to 70 years, considered suitable for DPC. TCRdb re-derived calls from the RACE reads in MiXCR, one entry per CDR3 protein. The sample yields about 360,000 distinct CDR3 sequences, approximately 6.9% seen once. The source was whole blood, collected in connection with sensitization to the hapten diphenylcyclopropenone (DPC). The sequence derives from a woman in her late teens or twenties with alopecia areata. Some clones in this sample may be carry-over from other donors' samples. J is TRBJ2-2 and V is TRBV12-3 or TRBV12-4; 11 nucleotides match TRBD2. CDR3 in DNA: TGTGCCAGCACCCGCGGACTAGCGGGCGAGAACACCGGGGAGCTGTTTTTT. Encoded protein: CASTRGLAGENTGELFF.